A single sample is the source of the 20 T cell receptor beta chains below, sequenced in a study of early T cells in non-severe SARS-CoV-2 infection (dated by TCRdb to the early 2020s). Library construction relied on 5' RACE. Sequencing relied on a NextSeq 500. TCRdb's own reprocessing of the public reads used fastp at Q25 and MiXCR and kept productive beta chains. Every distinct CDR3 protein forms one entry, paired with its most common genes and DNA. In this sample the table shows about 28,000 distinct CDR3 sequences, 5.5% to 7.5% of which occur a single time. The top ten constitute approximately 30% of the sample. Sequencing used whole blood, obtained at baseline. The receptors stem from an adult who was a healthcare worker with PCR-confirmed SARS-CoV-2 infection or an uninfected control (not recorded which).

This clonotype occurred a few times. This sequence joins TRBV28 and TRBJ2-4, with D hard to call. The ends were cut back, 5 bases at V and 0 bases at J, with 11 bases in the middle. Germline assignment: CDR1 MDHEN and CDR2 SYDVKM. The CDR3 is 15 residues long. In DNA, the CDR3 is TGTGCCAGCAGTAATCCTAGGGTAGCCAAAAACATTCAGTACTTC. It yields the protein CASSNPRVAKNIQYF.

Here the CDR3 DNA reads TGTGCCACCAGTCTAACCGACGTAGATACGCAGTATTTT. Its protein is CATSLTDVDTQYF. V gene TRBV24-1 combines with J gene TRBJ2-3, with D unclear. CDR3 length: 13 amino acids. V lost 6 bases, J lost 5 bases, and 11 bases lay in between. The germline gives CDR1 KGHDR, CDR2 SFDVKD.

This clonotype occurred many times. The V gene is TRBV12-3 or TRBV12-4, the J gene TRBJ2-5; no clear D. Trimming pared 3 bases from V and 5 bases from J, leaving 7 bases between. The CDR3 consists of 12 residues. This chain's CDR3 is CASSFWVETQYF. The CDR3, as DNA: TGTGCCAGCAGTTTTTGGGTTGAGACCCAGTACTTC.

The DNA for the CDR3 is TGTGCCAGCCGCCCGGGCGGGACCCAGGCTAACGAGCAGTACTTC. It codes for CASRPGGTQANEQYF. The chain employs TRBV19 and TRBJ2-7; a possible D gene is TRBD2 (6 bases). The V gene lost 9 bases and the J gene lost 5 bases, with 23 bases spanning the gap. Germline CDR1 reads LNHDA; CDR2 reads SQIVND (reference sequence). The CDR3 is 15 amino acids.

The genes are TRBV7-2 and TRBJ2-5, with 10 bases lining up with TRBD2. Germline-derived CDR1 and CDR2 are SGHTA and FQGNSA. Germline trimming cut 6 bases from V and 4 bases from J; bases unmatched to any gene: 14. The CDR3 totals 17 residues. CDR3 protein: CASSFSRSGGALETQYF. CDR3 DNA: TGTGCCAGCAGTTTCTCACGGAGCGGGGGGGCCTTAGAGACCCAGTACTTC.

This clonotype has a count of ten or more. This rearrangement joins TRBV29-1 to TRBJ1-2; TRBD1 might be the D (6 bases). This CDR3 is built from 13 residues. Deletions cut 5 bases from V and 12 bases from J, with 22 bases between. Germline V gene sequence: CDR1 SQVTM, CDR2 ANQGSEA. DNA of the CDR3: TGCAGCGTTCAGGGGCAGGATCCCTTGATCGACACCTTC. Residues: CSVQGQDPLIDTF.

This chain joins TRBV20-1 and TRBJ2-3; the match to TRBD2 covers 13 bases. Trimming removed 5 bases from V and 3 bases from J; junction bases left unmatched: 14. CDR1 DFQATT and CDR2 SNEGSKA come from the germline V gene (reference sequence). The CDR3 consists of 18 residues. CDR3 coding DNA: TGCAGTGCTCGGCCGGGACTAGCGGGGAGGGGTGGAACAGATACGCAGTATTTT. It specifies CSARPGLAGRGGTDTQYF.

This clonotype came up many times. The rearrangement links TRBV11-2 to TRBJ2-3; no clear D gene. V lost 7 bases to trimming and J lost 4 bases, with 12 bases between them. This CDR3 contains 13 residues. CDR1 and CDR2 (germline): SGHAT, FQNNGV. CDR3 sequence reads: CASTAGNADTQYF. Here the CDR3 DNA reads TGTGCCAGCACCGCTGGAAACGCAGATACGCAGTATTTT.

This clonotype was seen repeatedly, ten times or more. V is TRBV6-2 or TRBV6-3 and J is TRBJ1-1; 8 bases fit TRBD1. Germline V gene sequence: CDR1 MNHEY, CDR2 SVGEGT. The CDR3 runs 16 residues. After removal of 5 bases from V and 1 base from J, the junction contained 9 bases not matched to a gene. The CDR3 reads CASSGDRSPGNTEAFF. The CDR3 nucleotides are TGTGCCAGCAGTGGGGACAGGAGCCCGGGGAACACTGAAGCTTTCTTT.

This clonotype was seen many times. The chain combines TRBV7-9 with TRBJ2-3, with 7 bases identical to TRBD2. The CDR3 is made up of 15 amino acids. CDR1 and CDR2 from the germline V gene are SEHNR and FQNEAQ (reference sequence). V lost 1 base and J lost 4; bases outside the gene matches: 5. The CDR3 region is CASSLGLARPDTQYF. The CDR3 DNA reads TGTGCCAGCAGCTTAGGACTAGCTCGACCAGATACGCAGTATTTT.

This clonotype was recorded at least ten times. The CDR3 protein is CASGLNRVRELFF. For the CDR3, the DNA is TGTGCTAGTGGTTTGAACAGGGTCAGGGAGCTGTTTTTT. This chain connects TRBV12-5 to TRBJ2-2; D is possibly TRBD1 (6 bases). V was clipped by 2 bases and J by 9 bases, with 10 bases between them. The CDR3 runs 13 residues. Germline CDR1 and CDR2: LGHNT and FRNRAP.

This clonotype was observed a handful of times. At one boundary the junction diverges from the germline segment, which might be a read error. The gene calls are TRBV20-1 and TRBJ1-3; no reliable D call. Per the germline V gene, CDR1 is DFQATT and CDR2 is SNEGSKA (reference sequence). CDR3 length equals 13 residues. The CDR3 DNA sequence: TGCAGTGCCGCGCCTGACTCTGAAAACACCATATATTTT. It specifies CSAAPDSENTIYF.

The sample holds many counts of this clonotype. The V gene is TRBV2, the J gene TRBJ2-3; the D is unclear. The V end lost 4 bases, the J end lost 1 base, and 9 bases lay between the germline ends. This CDR3 contains 14 residues. Germline V gives CDR1 SNHLY, CDR2 FYNNEI. The CDR3 spells CASSGSSGTDTQYF. In DNA form, the CDR3 reads TGTGCCAGCAGTGGGAGCAGTGGCACAGATACGCAGTATTTT.

The V gene is TRBV7-8, the J gene TRBJ2-3; D unclear. The length of the CDR3 is 15 residues. V shed 5 bases and J shed 5 bases, with 17 bases lying between them. Germline V lookup: CDR1 SGHVS, CDR2 FQNEAQ. CDR3 sequence: CASSPSLYRGDTQYF. CDR3 DNA sequence: TGTGCCAGCAGCCCATCCCTTTACCGCGGAGATACGCAGTATTTT.

In its sample, this clonotype was seen a few times. This chain uses TRBV20-1 with TRBJ1-2; TRBD1 aligns across 9 bases. CDR1 DFQATT and CDR2 SNEGSKA come from the germline V gene (reference sequence). The trim removed 4 bases at V and 5 bases at J, leaving 5 bases unmatched. This CDR3 contains 13 residues. The CDR3 nucleotides read TGCAGTGCTATCCCCGGGACAGGGTATGGCTACACCTTC. Translated, it gives CSAIPGTGYGYTF.

This clonotype has ten or more counts. V and J are TRBV4-3 and TRBJ1-1, with 8 bases aligning to TRBD1. The CDR3 length is 18 residues. Germline V gene lookup returns CDR1 LGHNA and CDR2 YSLEER. V lost 3 bases to trimming and J lost 1 base; unmatched junction nucleotides: 13. CDR3 bases: TGCGCCAGCAGCCAGCTTACAGGGGGGGGAGGGAGGAACACTGAAGCTTTCTTT. It translates to CASSQLTGGGGRNTEAFF.

This clonotype was observed many times. The genes are TRBV7-2 and TRBJ2-3; no firm D call. Germline V lookup: CDR1 SGHTA, CDR2 FQGNSA. V gave up 9 bases and J gave up 4 bases, with 14 bases separating them. The CDR3 totals 13 residues. Written as DNA, the CDR3 is TGTGCCAGTACGGTAGGGAAGTCAGATACGCAGTATTTT. Translated, it gives CASTVGKSDTQYF.

This clonotype came up a few times. The chain uses TRBV10-3 and TRBJ2-7; tentatively, D is TRBD1 or TRBD2 (5 bases each). This CDR3 comprises 13 residues. The germline CDR1 and CDR2 sequences are ENHRY and SYGVKD. Trimming removed 6 bases at V and 2 bases at J, with 11 bases between. The CDR3 region is CAISRDRPYEQYF. The CDR3 nucleotides are TGTGCCATCAGCCGGGACCGCCCCTACGAGCAGTACTTC.

This clonotype was observed many times. The CDR3 spells CASSAGTFGQYF. DNA for the CDR3: TGTGCCAGCAGTGCCGGGACTTTTGGGCAGTACTTC. The rearrangement joins TRBV2 to TRBJ2-7, with D tentatively TRBD2 (6 bases). Germline-derived CDR1 and CDR2 are SNHLY and FYNNEI. This CDR3 contains 12 residues. V was pared by 4 bases and J by 9 bases, with 13 bases between.

This clonotype was detected many times. V gene TRBV6-6 combines with J gene TRBJ2-1; D remains unclear. This CDR3 is built from 11 residues. CDR1 and CDR2 (germline): MNHNY, SVGAGI (reference sequence). The germline V and J ends were trimmed by 2 bases and 8 bases, with 4 bases remaining between them. CDR3: CASSYKDEQFF. The CDR3 DNA sequence: TGTGCCAGCAGTTACAAGGATGAGCAGTTCTTC.